Below, 22 T cell receptor beta chains from the same sample are listed, as sequenced in a study of shared clonotypes between healthy human individuals. Measured with immunoSEQ multiplex PCR; TCRdb has only the in-frame clones, and not every one. The sample records more than 2 million clones, around 95% being singletons. CD45RO-negative cells were positively selected for CCR7, leaving out terminally differentiated effector memory CD45RA+ cells. Input material: naive CD8+ T cells from PBMCs. The receptor source for this set is a man aged 18 to 35 in good health. Some clones in this sample may be carry-over from other donors' samples.

The chain links TRBV20-1 to TRBJ1-2; D not resolved. The CDR3 spans 11 residues. Trimming took off 6 bases at V and 3 bases at J, with 8 bases between the two ends. In germline, CDR1 is DFQATT, CDR2 SNEGSKA (reference sequence). The CDR3 DNA follows: TGCAGTGCCCCCGCGGACTATGGCTACACCTTC. It specifies CSAPADYGYTF.

The rearrangement joins TRBV9 to TRBJ1-1; no definite D call. CDR1 SGDLS and CDR2 YYNGEE come from the germline V gene. This CDR3 comprises 15 residues. The V gene lost 5 bases and the J gene lost 0 bases, with 14 bases spanning the gap. The CDR3 sequence is CASSQEAGLNTEAFF. CDR3 DNA: TGTGCCAGCAGTCAAGAAGCAGGCTTGAACACTGAAGCTTTCTTT.

V gene TRBV4-1 combines with J gene TRBJ1-6, with a possible D match to TRBD1 (6 bases). Germline V gene lookup returns CDR1 MGHRA and CDR2 YSYEKL. Deletions cut 1 base from V and 6 bases from J, with 10 bases between. The CDR3 length is 15 residues. The CDR3 DNA reads as TGCGCCAGCAGCCAAGGGAGGGGGGTTAATTCACCCCTCCACTTT. Protein sequence: CASSQGRGVNSPLHF.

The J gene is TRBJ1-4, the V gene TRBV5-1; D is unresolved. This CDR3 has 13 amino acids. V lost 1 base and J lost 7, with 8 bases in between. Germline CDR1 is SGHRS and CDR2 is YFSETQ. The DNA of the CDR3 is TGCGCCAGCAGCTTGAGGGCGGGTGAAAAACTGTTTTTT. This encodes CASSLRAGEKLFF.

The chain is built from TRBV19 and TRBJ2-7; TRBD2 aligns across 7 bases. Germline values: CDR1 LNHDA, CDR2 SQIVND (reference sequence). CDR3 length: 14 residues. V shed 9 bases and J 3 bases; nucleotides not matched to a gene: 11. The CDR3 here is CASNRGGPIYEQYF. In DNA form, the CDR3 reads TGTGCCAGCAACCGGGGAGGGCCTATCTACGAGCAGTACTTC. Supplemented by reference TRBV19 and TRBJ2-7, the full variable domain reads DGGITQSPKYLFRKEGQNVTLSCEQNLNHDAMYWYRQDPGQGLRLIYYSQIVNDFQKGDIAEGYSVSREKKESFPLTVTSAQKNPTAFYLCASNRGGPIYEQYFGPGTRLTVT.

The V gene is TRBV6-6, the J gene TRBJ2-7; tentatively, D is TRBD1 (7 bases). CDR3 length: 14 residues. CDR1 and CDR2 from the germline V gene are MNHNY and SVGAGI (reference sequence). The V and J ends lost 2 bases and 6 bases respectively, with 14 bases between them. The CDR3 region is CASSYPGGDSEQYF. CDR3 bases: TGTGCCAGCAGTTACCCCGGCGGGGACAGCGAGCAGTACTTC.

J is TRBJ2-7 and V is TRBV5-8; D possibly corresponds to TRBD2 (5 bases). Germline V CDR1 and CDR2: SGHTS, YDEGEE. This CDR3 has 14 residues. V was cut by 2 bases and J by 4 bases, with 13 bases left in between. The CDR3 spells CASSLSGFRYEQYF. The CDR3 nucleotides are TGTGCCAGCAGCTTATCGGGGTTTAGGTACGAGCAGTACTTC.

This clone was seen only a few times. V gene TRBV29-1 combines with J gene TRBJ1-4; a possible D gene is TRBD1 (5 bases). Germline CDR1 and CDR2: SQVTM and ANQGSEA. CDR3 length: 11 amino acids. V lost 1 base to trimming and J lost 10 bases, with 7 bases between them. CDR3 nucleotides: TGCAGCGTTGAAGCGGGGGGAAAACTGTTTTTT. It encodes CSVEAGGKLFF.

As DNA, the CDR3 is TGTGCCAGCAGCAGCGCTGGGACAGGGGGAAGTACAGGACTAGGAACGGATACGCAGTATTTT. Translation: CASSSAGTGGSTGLGTDTQYF. This chain uses TRBV27 with TRBJ2-3, with 11 positions matching TRBD1. Germline values: CDR1 MNHEY, CDR2 SMNVEV (reference sequence). The CDR3 runs 21 residues. The V and J ends lost 6 bases and 6 bases, in that order; junction bases with no gene match: 26.

This clone was counted a single time. The chain has TRBV4-1 and TRBJ2-7; TRBD2 matches 8 bases. CDR1 MGHRA and CDR2 YSYEKL come from the germline V gene. The CDR3 consists of 15 residues. V was pared by 3 bases and J by 3 bases, with 7 bases of the junction left unmatched. This CDR3 is CASSQVIAGRYEQYF. The DNA of the CDR3 is TGCGCCAGCAGCCAGGTCATAGCGGGACGCTACGAGCAGTACTTC.

This clone occurred once. This sequence joins TRBV27 and TRBJ2-1; D possibly corresponds to TRBD1 (5 bases). V lost 4 bases, J lost 2 bases, and 15 bases lay in between. Germline lookup yields CDR1 MNHEY and CDR2 SMNVEV (reference sequence). This CDR3 contains 16 residues. The CDR3 nucleotides read TGTGCCAGCAGTTCCTGGACCCAGGGCCCCTACAATGAGCAGTTCTTC. Translation gives CASSSWTQGPYNEQFF.

The chain combines TRBV19 with TRBJ2-5, with D hard to call. This CDR3 has 13 amino acids. Germline V lookup: CDR1 LNHDA, CDR2 SQIVND (reference sequence). Trimming removed 6 bases from V and 4 bases from J, with 12 bases in between. The DNA of the CDR3 is TGTGCCAGTAGCCGCGTAAGGTTAGAGACCCAGTACTTC. Its protein product is CASSRVRLETQYF.

This chain connects TRBV19 to TRBJ2-2; TRBD2 matches at 10 bases. Germline loops: CDR1 LNHDA, CDR2 SQIVND (reference sequence). Trimming took 5 bases from V and 1 from J; bases not matched to a gene: 7. The CDR3 is 17 amino acids. CDR3 DNA: TGTGCCAGTAGTCATCCCACTAGCGGGGTGAACACCGGGGAGCTGTTTTTT. It translates to CASSHPTSGVNTGELFF.

The chain combines TRBV14 with TRBJ2-2, with TRBD2 identical over 7 bases. The ends lost 1 base at V and 1 base at J; junction bases unmatched: 9. Germline assignment: CDR1 SGHDN and CDR2 FVKESK. CDR3 length: 18 amino acids. As DNA, the CDR3 is TGTGCCAGCAGCCAAGTCTGGCTAGCGGAAGAGAACACCGGGGAGCTGTTTTTT. It encodes CASSQVWLAEENTGELFF.

The CDR3 DNA reads TGTGCCAGCTCGACTAGAACCAGCTCCTACGAGCAGTACTTC. Translating gives CASSTRTSSYEQYF. The V gene is TRBV25-1, the J gene TRBJ2-7, with TRBD2 as a possible D gene (6 bases). Germline CDR1 is MGHDK and CDR2 is SYGVNS. This CDR3 region has 14 residues. V was shortened by 8 bases and J by 0 bases, with 14 bases between the two germline ends.

This clone was seen once. In nucleotides, the CDR3 is TGTGCCAGCAGCCCCTTTTTCAGCGGGAGGTTCGACGAGCAGTACTTC. The encoded protein is CASSPFFSGRFDEQYF. The rearrangement uses TRBV14 and TRBJ2-7; 9 bases fit TRBD2. Germline V gene sequence: CDR1 SGHDN, CDR2 FVKESK. The CDR3 totals 16 residues. V lost 4 bases to trimming and J lost 5 bases; unmatched junction nucleotides: 12.

The V and J genes are TRBV28 and TRBJ2-7, with unresolved D. V shed 10 bases and J shed 3 bases, with 16 bases lying between them. Germline V gives CDR1 MDHEN, CDR2 SYDVKM. This CDR3 has 13 amino acids. The CDR3 sequence is CATCSRLDYEQYF. CDR3 nucleotides: TGTGCCACCTGCAGTAGGCTTGACTACGAGCAGTACTTC. The full variable domain, completed using reference TRBV28 and TRBJ2-7, is DVKVTQSSRYLVKRTGEKVFLECVQDMDHENMFWYRQDPGLGLRLIYFSYDVKMKEKGDIPEGYSVSREKKERFSLILESASTNQTSMYLCATCSRLDYEQYFGPGTRLTVT.

Concerning this clone: Other DNA sequences within the sample encode an identical CDR3. This chain connects TRBV19 to TRBJ2-7; D uncertain. With 5 bases removed from V and 3 bases from J, the gap between germline ends came to 11 bases. Germline V gene sequence: CDR1 LNHDA, CDR2 SQIVND (reference sequence). This CDR3 contains 13 residues. The CDR3 bases are TGTGCCAGTAGTCCAACCGGATACTACGAGCAGTACTTC. Its translation: CASSPTGYYEQYF.

This sequence joins TRBV28 and TRBJ2-7; 10 bases are a match to TRBD2. Germline V gene data show CDR1 as MDHEN and CDR2 as SYDVKM. This CDR3 is 16 amino acids long. V shed 3 bases and J 6 bases; nucleotides not matched to a gene: 11. The CDR3 bases are TGTGCCAGCAGTTTTCTCTCTAGCGGGAGTAAGGTCGAGCAGTACTTC. As protein: CASSFLSSGSKVEQYF. The full variable domain, with the rest looked up from reference TRBV28 and TRBJ2-7, is DVKVTQSSRYLVKRTGEKVFLECVQDMDHENMFWYRQDPGLGLRLIYFSYDVKMKEKGDIPEGYSVSREKKERFSLILESASTNQTSMYLCASSFLSSGSKVEQYFGPGTRLTVT.

V is TRBV28 and J is TRBJ2-5, with D perhaps TRBD2 (6 bases). The CDR3 sequence is 18 residues long. Trimming removed 1 base at V and 5 bases at J, with 23 bases between. CDR1 and CDR2 from the germline V gene are MDHEN and SYDVKM. The CDR3 bases are TGTGCCAGCAGTTTATTATTGTCCCCTCGAGGGGAGGCGGAGACCCAGTACTTC. Encoded protein: CASSLLLSPRGEAETQYF.

Only one count was recorded for this clone. Here the CDR3 DNA reads TGCGCCAGCAGCCAAGATCCGACGTTCCTCACGGAGCAGTTCTTC. It encodes CASSQDPTFLTEQFF. J is TRBJ2-1 and V is TRBV4-1, with D unclear. V was clipped by 0 bases and J by 10 bases, with 16 bases between them. In germline, CDR1 is MGHRA, CDR2 YSYEKL. The CDR3 is made up of 15 amino acids.

The CDR3, as DNA: TGTGCCAGCAGTTACTCGTGGACTTATAGCAATCAGCCCCAGCATTTT. It specifies CASSYSWTYSNQPQHF. The J gene is TRBJ1-5, the V gene TRBV6-5, with D unclear. The CDR3 runs to 16 residues. V was trimmed by 0 bases and J by 0 bases, leaving 9 bases between them. In germline, CDR1 is MNHEY, CDR2 SVGAGI.